The 27 T cell receptor beta chains in this list originate from one sample, sequenced in a study of T cell repertoires in cytomegalovirus infection. These receptors are not linked to any known antigen. One entry per CDR3 protein, called by TCRdb with MiXCR from the reads. The sample records around 540,000 distinct CDR3 sequences, around 30% being singletons. The sample in question was cultured PBMCs, obtained from culture after CMV antigen stimulation. The source is a human donor in good health (CMV status not recorded). Some clones in this sample may be carry-over from other donors' samples.

The rearrangement uses TRBV6-2 or TRBV6-3 and TRBJ2-7, with 9 bases that match TRBD1. Unmatched junction bases numbered 5, after V lost 11 bases and J lost 3 bases. CDR3 length: 12 residues. Germline loops: CDR1 MNHEY, CDR2 SVGEGT. The CDR3 region is CAAGQGIYEQYF. The CDR3 DNA follows: TGTGCCGCGGGACAGGGCATCTACGAGCAGTACTTC.

This sequence joins TRBV7-2 and TRBJ2-1; 11 bases fit TRBD2. The germline V gene has CDR1 SGHTA and CDR2 FQGNSA. The CDR3 contains 16 residues. Germline trimming cut 3 bases from V and 8 bases from J; bases unmatched to any gene: 9. The CDR3 sequence is CASSLYQTSGIYEQFF. In DNA form, the CDR3 reads TGTGCCAGCAGCTTGTATCAGACTAGCGGGATCTATGAGCAGTTCTTC.

This clonotype was found many times. The chain uses TRBV7-2 and TRBJ2-7, with 11 bases aligning to TRBD2. Germline CDR1 SGHTA, CDR2 FQGNSA. V was pared by 4 bases and J by 2 bases, with 4 bases of the junction left unmatched. The length of the CDR3 is 15 residues. The CDR3 reads CASSYIAGGPYEQYV. DNA of the CDR3: TGTGCCAGCAGCTATATAGCGGGAGGGCCCTACGAGCAGTACGTC.

The chain combines TRBV19 with TRBJ2-1; unclear D gene. The CDR3 contains 14 residues. The germline V and J ends were trimmed by 3 bases and 5 bases, with 11 bases remaining between them. CDR1 LNHDA and CDR2 SQIVND come from the germline V gene (reference sequence). CDR3 amino acids: CASSMRHSHNEQFF. The CDR3 DNA follows: TGTGCCAGTAGTATGCGCCATTCCCACAATGAGCAGTTCTTC.

This clonotype was seen ten or more times. V gene TRBV6-5 combines with J gene TRBJ2-3; 11 bases align to TRBD2. The CDR3 spans 17 residues. J gave up 4 bases and V 6 bases, and 12 bases lay outside the gene matches. The germline V gene has CDR1 MNHEY and CDR2 SVGAGI. The CDR3: CASSPTFSGREPDTQYF. In DNA, the CDR3 is TGTGCCAGCAGCCCAACCTTTAGCGGGAGGGAACCAGATACGCAGTATTTT.

This clonotype was counted only a few times. V gene TRBV20-1 combines with J gene TRBJ1-2, with a tentative D call TRBD1 (6 bases). The germline V gene has CDR1 DFQATT and CDR2 SNEGSKA (reference sequence). Deletions cut 3 bases from V and 7 bases from J, with 15 bases between. The CDR3 covers 13 residues. CDR3 in amino acids: CSARAQGLSGYTF. The CDR3 DNA sequence: TGCAGTGCTAGGGCACAGGGCTTGAGTGGCTACACCTTC.

This clonotype was detected only a few times. This chain links TRBV7-3 with TRBJ2-5, with TRBD2 identical over 7 bases. CDR3 length equals 14 residues. The junction had 5 bases not matched to a gene; V was cut back by 5 bases and J by 2 bases. Germline lookup yields CDR1 SGHTA and CDR2 FQGTGA. CDR3 in DNA: TGTGCCAGCAGCCCCGCCGGGAGGCAAGAGACCCAGTACTTC. Amino acid sequence: CASSPAGRQETQYF.

This clonotype was counted only a few times. This chain connects TRBV12-3 or TRBV12-4 to TRBJ2-1; 7 nucleotides match TRBD2. CDR3 length equals 15 residues. Losses at the gene ends were 6 bases for V and 4 bases for J; bases not matched to a gene: 9. CDR3 sequence reads: CASSRKRDLYNEQFF. The CDR3 bases are TGTGCCAGCAGCCGAAAGCGGGACCTTTACAATGAGCAGTTCTTC.

At least ten counts were recorded for this clonotype. The CDR3: CASSPGQGAEKLFF. The CDR3 coding sequence is TGTGCCAGCAGCCCGGGACAGGGCGCTGAAAAACTGTTTTTT. The chain uses TRBV7-2 and TRBJ1-4; 9 positions agree with TRBD1. The CDR3 length is 14 residues. The germline gives CDR1 SGHTA, CDR2 FQGNSA. J lost 7 bases, V lost 5 bases, and 5 bases had no gene match.

This clonotype was seen a few times. The rearrangement joins TRBV7-8 to TRBJ1-4; D may be TRBD1 (5 bases). Germline CDR1 is SGHVS and CDR2 is FQNEAQ. Trimming left V 1 base short and J 4 bases short, with 13 bases between. This CDR3 spans 16 amino acids. CDR3 sequence: CASSLVGGTNNEKLFF. The CDR3 nucleotides are TGTGCCAGCAGCTTAGTGGGTGGGACCAATAATGAAAAACTGTTTTTT.

This clonotype was observed a few times. V gene TRBV5-1 combines with J gene TRBJ1-1; D is perhaps TRBD1 (6 bases). From germline, CDR1 is SGHRS and CDR2 YFSETQ. This CDR3 contains 15 residues. V was trimmed by 0 bases and J by 7 bases, leaving 16 bases between them. CDR3 in amino acids: CASSLDLTGSGEAFF. In nucleotides, the CDR3 is TGCGCCAGCAGCTTGGACCTTACAGGGTCCGGTGAAGCTTTCTTT.

The V call is TRBV13, the J call TRBJ2-1; 12 positions agree with TRBD1. CDR1 and CDR2 from the germline V gene are PRHDT and FYEKMQ (reference sequence). V trimming: 2 bases; J trimming: 6 bases; junction bases outside the gene matches: 2. The CDR3 has 15 amino acids. The CDR3 reads CASSLPGQGANEQFF. The DNA for the CDR3 is TGTGCCAGCAGCTTACCGGGACAGGGGGCCAATGAGCAGTTCTTC.

This clonotype appeared a few times. This chain connects TRBV9 to TRBJ2-3; D is uncertain. CDR1 SGDLS and CDR2 YYNGEE come from the germline V gene. V was shortened by 1 base and J by 4 bases, with 13 bases between the two germline ends. CDR3 size: 15 residues. CDR3: CASSVSNSRADTQYF. The CDR3 nucleotides read TGTGCCAGCAGCGTAAGCAATTCCCGGGCAGATACGCAGTATTTT.

This clonotype was counted only a few times. This chain uses TRBV7-8 with TRBJ2-7; tentatively, D is TRBD2 (6 bases). Trimming shortened V by 4 bases and J by 2 bases, and 24 bases separated the two germline ends. This CDR3 is 18 amino acids long. Germline V CDR1 and CDR2: SGHVS, FQNEAQ. The CDR3 loop reads CASSYGSSGAVRTYEQYV. CDR3 coding DNA: TGTGCCAGCAGCTATGGCTCGTCGGGAGCTGTAAGGACCTACGAGCAGTACGTC.

In DNA, the CDR3 is TGTGCCAGCAGTTTAAATGGCTACGAGCAGTACGTC. The encoded protein is CASSLNGYEQYV. The V call is TRBV28, the J call TRBJ2-7; D gene unclear. Germline CDR1 is MDHEN and CDR2 is SYDVKM. This CDR3 contains 12 residues. V was pared by 2 bases and J by 3 bases, with 5 bases between.

This clonotype came up many times. V usage is TRBV7-6 and J usage is TRBJ1-2, with D perhaps TRBD1 (5 bases). This CDR3 spans 15 amino acids. The V end was cut by 4 bases, the J end by 4 bases, with 16 bases between. The germline gives CDR1 SGHVS, CDR2 FNYEAQ. The CDR3 region has the DNA TGTGCCAGCAGCTCGGGGGACCCAGGTCCCTATGGCTACACCTTC. This sequence encodes CASSSGDPGPYGYTF.

This clonotype came up a few times. V is TRBV20-1 and J is TRBJ2-3; TRBD2 matches at 7 bases. Losses at the gene ends were 6 bases for V and 1 base for J; bases not matched to a gene: 7. This CDR3 is built from 14 residues. The germline V gene has CDR1 DFQATT and CDR2 SNEGSKA (reference sequence). CDR3 in amino acids: CSAGGVDRTDTQYF. The DNA of the CDR3 is TGCAGTGCGGGAGGGGTAGACCGCACAGATACGCAGTATTTT.

The chain recombines TRBV7-2 with TRBJ1-5; no firm D call. The V gene's germline CDR1 is SGHTA and CDR2 FQGNSA. Between the trimmed V and J ends, which lost 4 bases and 3 bases, there was a span of 13 bases. This CDR3 has 15 residues. This CDR3 reads CASSSGGLNNQPQHF. The CDR3, as DNA: TGTGCCAGCAGCTCCGGCGGACTAAACAATCAGCCCCAGCATTTT.

Turning to this clonotype: One end of the junction does not line up with germline, which may come from a read error. The genes are TRBV5-3 and TRBJ2-4; 11 bases align to TRBD1. TRBV5-3 is an ORF for which the function is uncertain. The CDR3 length is 14 residues. The CDR3 here is CASSWDRGKNIQYF. CDR3 DNA sequence: TGTGCCAGCAGCTGGGACAGGGGGAAAAACATTCAGTACTTC.

V usage is TRBV7-9 and J usage is TRBJ2-7; a possible D gene is TRBD2 (6 bases). The germline V and J ends were trimmed by 1 base and 1 base, with 20 bases remaining between them. CDR1 is SEHNR and CDR2 is FQNEAQ in the germline V gene (reference sequence). The CDR3 sequence is 18 residues long. Written as DNA, the CDR3 is TGTGCCAGCAGCTTAGGGGGGGACCGGGTTGACACATCCTACGAGCAGTACTTC. The encoded protein is CASSLGGDRVDTSYEQYF.

This clonotype was seen a handful of times. The rearrangement links TRBV7-2 to TRBJ2-1, with a weak D call TRBD2 (6 bases). Trimming pared 1 base from V and 3 bases from J, leaving 13 bases between. CDR1 and CDR2 (germline): SGHTA, FQGNSA. The CDR3 sequence is 16 residues long. The CDR3 reads CASSLGAGGVYNEQFF. The CDR3 DNA is TGTGCCAGCAGCTTAGGGGCGGGCGGGGTCTACAATGAGCAGTTCTTC.

Written as DNA, the CDR3 is TGCAGCGCCCAAATACAAGAGAACACTGAAGCTTTCTTT. Protein sequence: CSAQIQENTEAFF. The V and J genes are TRBV29-1 and TRBJ1-1, with D uncertain. V dropped 7 bases and J dropped 1 base, with 13 bases sitting between them. The V gene's germline CDR1 is SQVTM and CDR2 ANQGSEA. The CDR3 has 13 amino acids.

In its sample, this clonotype was seen a few times. This chain uses TRBV27 with TRBJ1-1, with D possibly TRBD1 on 6 matching bases. Trimming pared 6 bases from V and 0 bases from J, leaving 14 bases between. Germline values: CDR1 MNHEY, CDR2 SMNVEV (reference sequence). The CDR3 sequence is 15 residues long. CDR3 loop: CASSLTGTMNTEAFF. CDR3 bases: TGTGCCAGCAGCTTAACCGGGACAATGAACACTGAAGCTTTCTTT.

The V and J genes are TRBV12-3 or TRBV12-4 and TRBJ2-5; D is perhaps TRBD2 (6 bases). CDR3 length: 14 residues. Trimming pared 7 bases from V and 4 bases from J, leaving 16 bases between. The CDR3 DNA sequence: TGTGCCAGCAATTCAGGAGGGCCGGGAGAGACCCAGTACTTC. This encodes CASNSGGPGETQYF.

The chain links TRBV25-1 to TRBJ2-5; D call uncertain. The CDR3 length is 14 residues. The germline V gene encodes CDR1 MGHDK and CDR2 SYGVNS. Deletions cut 2 bases from V and 2 bases from J, with 9 bases between. The CDR3 bases are TGTGCCAGCAGTGAAAGGTACCGTCAAGAGACCCAGTACTTC. It specifies CASSERYRQETQYF. Looking up the rest from reference TRBV25-1 and TRBJ2-5 gives the full variable domain: EADIYQTPRYLVIGTGKKITLECSQTMGHDKMYWYQQDPGMELHLIHYSYGVNSTEKGDLSSESTVSRIRTEHFPLTLESARPSHTSQYLCASSERYRQETQYFGPGTRLLVL.

The chain has TRBV11-1 and TRBJ2-3; D gene unclear. CDR1 and CDR2 from the germline V gene are SGHAT and FQDESV (reference sequence). Trimming took off 4 bases at V and 0 bases at J, with 17 bases between the two ends. This CDR3 contains 17 residues. CDR3: CASSSPEWQSSTDTQYF. The CDR3 DNA sequence: TGTGCCAGCAGCTCCCCGGAGTGGCAGTCTAGCACAGATACGCAGTATTTT.

This clonotype has at least ten counts. The V call is TRBV7-2, the J call TRBJ2-5; 7 bases map to TRBD2. The CDR3 spans 15 residues. The trim removed 10 bases at V and 1 base at J, leaving 12 bases unmatched. The V gene's germline CDR1 is SGHTA and CDR2 FQGNSA. CDR3 in DNA: TGTGCCACCTTAAGGAGGCTAGCGGCCCAAGAGACCCAGTACTTC. Protein: CATLRRLAAQETQYF.